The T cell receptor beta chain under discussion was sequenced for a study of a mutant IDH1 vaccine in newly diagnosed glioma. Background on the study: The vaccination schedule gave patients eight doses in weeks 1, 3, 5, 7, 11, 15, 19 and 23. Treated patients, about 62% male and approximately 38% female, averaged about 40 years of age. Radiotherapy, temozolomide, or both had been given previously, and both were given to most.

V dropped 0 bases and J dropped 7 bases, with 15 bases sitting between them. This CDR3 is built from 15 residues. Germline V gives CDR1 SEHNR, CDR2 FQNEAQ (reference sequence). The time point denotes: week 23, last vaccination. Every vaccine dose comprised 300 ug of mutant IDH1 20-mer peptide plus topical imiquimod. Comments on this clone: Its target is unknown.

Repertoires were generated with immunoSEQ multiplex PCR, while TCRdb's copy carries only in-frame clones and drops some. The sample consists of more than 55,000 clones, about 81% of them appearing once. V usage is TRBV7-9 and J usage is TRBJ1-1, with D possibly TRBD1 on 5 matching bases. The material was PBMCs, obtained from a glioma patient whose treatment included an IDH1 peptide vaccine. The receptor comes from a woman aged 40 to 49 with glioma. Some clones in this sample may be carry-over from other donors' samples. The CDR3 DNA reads TGTGCCAGCAGCTTAGCTCGTCGGGGCCGGGGTGAAGCTTTCTTT. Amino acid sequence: CASSLARRGRGEAFF.